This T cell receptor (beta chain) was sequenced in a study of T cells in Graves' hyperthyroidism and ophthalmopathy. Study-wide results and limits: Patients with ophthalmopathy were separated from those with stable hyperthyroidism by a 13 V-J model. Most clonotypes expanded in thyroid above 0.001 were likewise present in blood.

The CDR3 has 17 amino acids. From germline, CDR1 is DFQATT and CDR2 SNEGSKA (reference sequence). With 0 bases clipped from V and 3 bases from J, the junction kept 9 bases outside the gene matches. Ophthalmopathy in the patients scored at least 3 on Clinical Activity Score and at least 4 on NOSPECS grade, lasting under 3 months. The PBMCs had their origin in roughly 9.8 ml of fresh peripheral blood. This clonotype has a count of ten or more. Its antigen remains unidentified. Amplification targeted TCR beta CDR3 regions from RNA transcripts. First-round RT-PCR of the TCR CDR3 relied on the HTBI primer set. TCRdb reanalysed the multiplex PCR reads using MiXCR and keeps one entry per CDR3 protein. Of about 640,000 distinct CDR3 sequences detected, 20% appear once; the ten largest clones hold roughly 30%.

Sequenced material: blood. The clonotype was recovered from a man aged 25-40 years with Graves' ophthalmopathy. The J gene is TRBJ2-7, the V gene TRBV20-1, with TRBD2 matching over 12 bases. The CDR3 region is CSARDRTPSGRGYEQYF. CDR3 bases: TGCAGTGCTAGAGACCGAACCCCTAGCGGGAGGGGCTACGAGCAGTACTTC.